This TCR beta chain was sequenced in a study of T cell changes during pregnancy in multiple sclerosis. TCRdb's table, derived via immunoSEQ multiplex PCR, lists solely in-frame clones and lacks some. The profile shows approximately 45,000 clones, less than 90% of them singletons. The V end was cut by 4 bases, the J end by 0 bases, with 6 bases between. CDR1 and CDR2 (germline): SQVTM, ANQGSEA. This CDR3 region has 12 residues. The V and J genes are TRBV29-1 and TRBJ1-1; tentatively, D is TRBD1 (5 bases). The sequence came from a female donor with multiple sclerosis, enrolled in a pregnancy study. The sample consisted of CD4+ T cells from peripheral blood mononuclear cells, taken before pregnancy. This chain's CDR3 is CSVGQLNTEAFF. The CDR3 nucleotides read TGCAGCGTTGGACAGCTGAACACTGAAGCTTTCTTT.